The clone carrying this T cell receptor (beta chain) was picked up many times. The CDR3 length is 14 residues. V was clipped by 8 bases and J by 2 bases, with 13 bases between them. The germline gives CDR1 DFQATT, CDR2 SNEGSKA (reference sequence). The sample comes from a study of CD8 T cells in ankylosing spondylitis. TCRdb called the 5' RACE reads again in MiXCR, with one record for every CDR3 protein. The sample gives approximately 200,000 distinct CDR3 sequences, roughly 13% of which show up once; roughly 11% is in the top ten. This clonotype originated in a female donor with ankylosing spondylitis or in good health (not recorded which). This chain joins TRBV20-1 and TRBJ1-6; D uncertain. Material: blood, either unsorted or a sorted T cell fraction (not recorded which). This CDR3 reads CSLAGQTYNSPLHF. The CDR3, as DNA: TGCAGTTTGGCAGGCCAAACCTATAATTCACCCCTCCACTTT.